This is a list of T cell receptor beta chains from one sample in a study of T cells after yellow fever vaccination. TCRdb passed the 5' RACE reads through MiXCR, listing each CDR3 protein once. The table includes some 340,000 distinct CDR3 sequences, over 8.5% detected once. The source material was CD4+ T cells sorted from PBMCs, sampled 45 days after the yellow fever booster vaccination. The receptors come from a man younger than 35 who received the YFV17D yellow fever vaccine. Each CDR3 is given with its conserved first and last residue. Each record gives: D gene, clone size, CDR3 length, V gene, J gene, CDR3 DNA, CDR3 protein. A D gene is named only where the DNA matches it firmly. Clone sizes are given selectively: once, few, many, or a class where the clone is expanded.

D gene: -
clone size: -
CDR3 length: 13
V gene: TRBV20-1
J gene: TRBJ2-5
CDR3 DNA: TGCAGTGCTAGATTCTACCAGTCCGAGACCCAGTACTTC
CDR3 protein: CSARFYQSETQYF

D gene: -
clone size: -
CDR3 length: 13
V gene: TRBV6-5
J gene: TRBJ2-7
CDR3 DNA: TGTGCCAGCAGTTACTCTTCAGGGAGCGAGCAGTACTTC
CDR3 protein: CASSYSSGSEQYF

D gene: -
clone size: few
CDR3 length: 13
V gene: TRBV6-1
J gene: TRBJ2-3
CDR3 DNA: TGTGCCAGCATGGCAGGGGGGGGAGATACGCAGTATTTT
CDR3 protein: CASMAGGGDTQYF

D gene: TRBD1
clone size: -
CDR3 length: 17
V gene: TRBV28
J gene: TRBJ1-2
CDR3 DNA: TGTGCCAGCAGTGCCGCTACTCAGACAGGGATCAACTATGGCTACACCTTC
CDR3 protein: CASSAATQTGINYGYTF

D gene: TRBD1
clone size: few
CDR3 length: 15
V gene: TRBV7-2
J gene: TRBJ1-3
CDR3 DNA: TGTGCCAGCAGTTCACAGGGGACCTCTGGAAACACCATATATTTT
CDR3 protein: CASSSQGTSGNTIYF

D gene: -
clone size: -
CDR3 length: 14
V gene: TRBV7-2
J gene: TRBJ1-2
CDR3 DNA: TGTGCCAGCAGCTTAGACCCGGGGGCCTATGGCTACACCTTC
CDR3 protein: CASSLDPGAYGYTF

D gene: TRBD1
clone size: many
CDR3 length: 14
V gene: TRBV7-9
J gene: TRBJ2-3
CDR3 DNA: TGTGCCAGCAGCTTGACAGGGAGCACAGATACGCAGTATTTT
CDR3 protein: CASSLTGSTDTQYF

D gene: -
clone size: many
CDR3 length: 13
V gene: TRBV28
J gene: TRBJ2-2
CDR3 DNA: TGTGCCAGCATCTCGGGGATTTTCGGGGAGCTGTTTTTT
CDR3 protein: CASISGIFGELFF

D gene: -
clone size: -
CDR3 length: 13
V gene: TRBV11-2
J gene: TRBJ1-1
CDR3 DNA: TGTGCCAGCAGCGTTGTCATGAACACTGAAGCTTTCTTT
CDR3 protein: CASSVVMNTEAFF

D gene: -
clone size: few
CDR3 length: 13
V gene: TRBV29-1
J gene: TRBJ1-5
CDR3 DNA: TGCAGCGTGGCCAGGGAGGTGAACCAGCCCCAGCATTTT
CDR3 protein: CSVAREVNQPQHF

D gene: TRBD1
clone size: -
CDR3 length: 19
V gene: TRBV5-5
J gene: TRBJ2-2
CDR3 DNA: TGTGCCAGCAGCTTGACACCGGGACAGGGGACCCCGAACACCGGGGAGCTGTTTTTT
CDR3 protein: CASSLTPGQGTPNTGELFF

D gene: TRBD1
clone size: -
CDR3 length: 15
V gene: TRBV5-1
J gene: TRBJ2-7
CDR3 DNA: TGTGCCAGCAGCTTAGGAGGGACAGGAGCCTACGAGCAGTACTTC
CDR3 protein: CASSLGGTGAYEQYF